The 19 T cell receptor beta chains given below trace back to one sample, sequenced in a study of shared clonotypes between healthy human individuals. Sequenced by immunoSEQ multiplex PCR; TCRdb stores in-frame clones only, minus some. The sample includes about 960,000 clones, approximately 76% of them seen just once. The specimen was memory CD4+ T cells sorted from blood. Subset reported: CD45RA-negative fraction. The receptors originated from a man aged 18 to 30 in good health.

The gene calls are TRBV14 and TRBJ2-1, with D uncertain. CDR3 size: 17 residues. Germline lookup yields CDR1 SGHDN and CDR2 FVKESK. V dropped 6 bases and J dropped 0 bases, with 18 bases sitting between them. The DNA of the CDR3 is TGTGCCAGCAGTCCTACTGGCGGCCAGAGCTCCTACAATGAGCAGTTCTTC. Protein product: CASSPTGGQSSYNEQFF.

This clone appeared many times. This same CDR3 is encoded by further DNA sequences in the sample. The rearrangement links TRBV7-2 to TRBJ2-2; D is unclear. The germline V gene has CDR1 SGHTA and CDR2 FQGNSA. The CDR3 has 11 amino acids. The ends were cut back, 6 bases at V and 6 bases at J, with 5 bases in the middle. CDR3 in amino acids: CASSPPGELFF. Here the CDR3 DNA reads TGTGCCAGCAGTCCGCCCGGGGAGCTGTTTTTT.

The V call is TRBV19, the J call TRBJ2-2; D is possibly TRBD1 (6 bases). The CDR3 has 16 amino acids. Deletions cut 0 bases from V and 3 bases from J, with 11 bases between. Germline CDR1 reads LNHDA; CDR2 reads SQIVND (reference sequence). CDR3 DNA sequence: TGTGCCAGTAGTATAGAGGGTCGGACAGACACCGGGGAGCTGTTTTTT. Translation gives CASSIEGRTDTGELFF.

A few counts support this clone. V gene TRBV29-1 combines with J gene TRBJ2-7, with 9 bases aligning to TRBD2. J was trimmed by 2 bases and V by 4 bases; bases with no gene match: 6. The CDR3 is 14 amino acids. The germline V gene encodes CDR1 SQVTM and CDR2 ANQGSEA. This chain's CDR3 is CSVGEASGTYEQYF. The CDR3 DNA follows: TGCAGCGTTGGGGAGGCTAGCGGGACCTACGAGCAGTACTTC.

This clone was observed a few times. The V and J genes are TRBV7-9 and TRBJ1-4; D remains ambiguous. Per the germline V gene, CDR1 is SEHNR and CDR2 is FQNEAQ (reference sequence). V was shortened by 8 bases and J by 4 bases, with 11 bases between the two germline ends. There are 13 residues in the CDR3. The CDR3 loop reads CASRMGLNEKLFF. The CDR3 DNA reads TGTGCCAGCCGGATGGGCCTTAATGAAAAACTGTTTTTT.

The V and J genes are TRBV5-1 and TRBJ2-3, with D possibly called TRBD1 or TRBD2 (6 bases each). This CDR3 is 15 amino acids long. V was shortened by 4 bases and J by 4 bases, with 16 bases between the two germline ends. Germline V gene lookup returns CDR1 SGHRS and CDR2 YFSETQ. The CDR3 nucleotides are TGCGCCAGCAGCCCCACGTCGGGGGCGGCAGATACGCAGTATTTT. As protein: CASSPTSGAADTQYF.

This rearrangement joins TRBV7-2 to TRBJ1-2; D might be TRBD1 (5 bases). This CDR3 has 12 residues. V gave up 6 bases and J gave up 5 bases, with 10 bases separating them. Germline CDR1 is SGHTA and CDR2 is FQGNSA. As DNA, the CDR3 is TGTGCCAGCAGATATGACAGTTATGGCTACACCTTC. Residues: CASRYDSYGYTF.

The rearrangement uses TRBV7-9 and TRBJ1-5, with 10 positions matching TRBD1. Germline assignment: CDR1 SEHNR and CDR2 FQNEAQ (reference sequence). V was clipped by 5 bases and J by 7 bases; unmatched bases: 8. The CDR3 is 15 residues long. The CDR3 loop reads CASSPGQGGRQPQHF. In DNA form, the CDR3 reads TGTGCCAGCAGCCCCGGACAGGGGGGGAGACAGCCCCAGCATTTT.

Remarks on this clone: This CDR3 is also generated by other DNA sequences in the sample. This chain links TRBV18 with TRBJ2-5; 7 nucleotides match TRBD1. This CDR3 is 13 amino acids long. V gave up 4 bases and J gave up 5 bases; unmatched junction bases: 4. Germline-derived CDR1 and CDR2 are KGHSH and LQKENI. CDR3 protein: CASSQGAAETQYF. The CDR3 DNA reads as TGTGCCAGCTCACAGGGGGCGGCGGAGACCCAGTACTTC. The full variable domain, rest sourced from reference TRBV18 and TRBJ2-5, is NAGVMQNPRHLVRRRGQEARLRCSPMKGHSHVYWYRQLPEEGLKFMVYLQKENIIDESGMPKERFSAEFPKEGPSILRIQQVVRGDSAAYFCASSQGAAETQYFGPGTRLLVL.

This clone was counted ten times or more. The V call is TRBV27, the J call TRBJ2-3, with D perhaps TRBD2 (7 bases). The germline CDR1 and CDR2 sequences are MNHEY and SMNVEV (reference sequence). Trimming removed 7 bases at V and 2 bases at J, with 13 bases between. The CDR3 has 14 amino acids. CDR3 in amino acids: CASKGEGITDTQYF. DNA for the CDR3: TGTGCCAGCAAGGGGGAGGGGATCACAGATACGCAGTATTTT.

This clone was seen once. The CDR3 coding sequence is TGTGCCAGCAGCGCCCCAATGGCTGGGGCCAACGTCCTGACTTTC. Encoded protein: CASSAPMAGANVLTF. This chain uses TRBV9 with TRBJ2-6; unclear D gene. With 3 bases removed from V and 2 bases from J, the gap between germline ends came to 9 bases. This CDR3 spans 15 amino acids. Looked up from germline, CDR1 is SGDLS and CDR2 is YYNGEE.

The rearrangement links TRBV9 to TRBJ2-2; D unresolved. Germline V gene sequence: CDR1 SGDLS, CDR2 YYNGEE. The CDR3 extends over 13 amino acids. V gave up 3 bases and J gave up 4 bases, with 7 bases separating them. CDR3: CASSAQFTGELFF. The CDR3 bases are TGTGCCAGCAGCGCGCAGTTCACCGGGGAGCTGTTTTTT.

This rearrangement joins TRBV6-1 to TRBJ2-7; D might be TRBD2 (6 bases). The CDR3 is made up of 15 amino acids. CDR1 MNHNS and CDR2 SASEGT come from the germline V gene. V was clipped by 8 bases and J by 3 bases, with 20 bases between them. For the CDR3, the DNA is TGTGCCAGCTTGGCCCGACAGCGGGCCAGCTACGAGCAGTACTTC. Translation gives CASLARQRASYEQYF.

J is TRBJ2-7 and V is TRBV5-4, with D hard to call. V lost 1 base and J 2 bases, leaving 10 bases between the germline ends. The CDR3 extends over 14 amino acids. The V gene's germline CDR1 is SGHNT and CDR2 YYREEE (reference sequence). CDR3 DNA: TGTGCCAGCAGCTTGAAGGGCAGCCCCTACGAGCAGTACTTC. Translated, it gives CASSLKGSPYEQYF.

The chain combines TRBV30 with TRBJ1-3, with 9 bases fitting TRBD1. Looked up from germline, CDR1 is GTSNPN and CDR2 is SVGIG (reference sequence). The ends lost 5 bases at V and 6 bases at J; junction bases unmatched: 5. This CDR3 spans 13 amino acids. This chain's CDR3 is CAWSGQGANTIYF. The CDR3 nucleotides read TGTGCCTGGTCGGGACAGGGCGCAAACACCATATATTTT.

The table lists this clone with many counts. This chain links TRBV7-6 with TRBJ1-5; D unresolved. Germline assignment: CDR1 SGHVS and CDR2 FNYEAQ. V lost 0 bases to trimming and J lost 4 bases, with 7 bases between them. The CDR3 contains 14 residues. The CDR3 nucleotides read TGTGCCAGCAGCTTAGCGGGAGAGAATCAGCCCCAGCATTTT. Its translation is CASSLAGENQPQHF.

The rearrangement joins TRBV10-1 to TRBJ1-5; 7 bases map to TRBD1. This CDR3 region has 15 residues. V was clipped by 6 bases and J by 3 bases; unmatched bases: 8. Looked up from germline, CDR1 is WNHNN and CDR2 is SYGVQD (reference sequence). In DNA form, the CDR3 reads TGCGCCAGCAGGCTACAGGGGAAAAACAATCAGCCCCAGCATTTT. It codes for CASRLQGKNNQPQHF.

This clone showed up just once. Other nucleotide sequences from this sample produce the same CDR3. The chain couples TRBV9 to TRBJ1-2; possible D gene TRBD1, 6 bases. V was cut by 0 bases and J by 7 bases, with 13 bases left in between. The CDR3 loop spans 14 amino acids. Per germline, CDR1 SGDLS and CDR2 YYNGEE. CDR3 in amino acids: CASSVETGRGGYTF. The DNA of the CDR3 is TGTGCCAGCAGCGTAGAAACAGGGCGCGGTGGCTACACCTTC.

This clone has a count of ten or more. This chain uses TRBV6-7 with TRBJ1-6, with no clear D. TRBV6-7 is known as an ORF, though its function is uncertain. The germline V and J ends were trimmed by 6 bases and 9 bases, with 12 bases remaining between them. The CDR3 runs 13 residues. CDR3 DNA sequence: TGTGCCAGCAGCCACTCGGCTAGTTCACCCCTCCACTTT. Residues: CASSHSASSPLHF.